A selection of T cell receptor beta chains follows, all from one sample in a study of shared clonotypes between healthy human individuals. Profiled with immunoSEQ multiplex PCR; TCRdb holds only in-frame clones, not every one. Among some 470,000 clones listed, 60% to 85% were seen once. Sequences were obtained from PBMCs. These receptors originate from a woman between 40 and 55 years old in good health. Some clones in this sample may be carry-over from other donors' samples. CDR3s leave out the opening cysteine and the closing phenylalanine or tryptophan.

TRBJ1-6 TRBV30 AWSPGRAVGLSALH
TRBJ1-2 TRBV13 ASSLGALRGYT
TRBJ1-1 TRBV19 ASSLETRLNTEAF
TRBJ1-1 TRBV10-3 AIRGTGLNTEAF
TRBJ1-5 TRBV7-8 ASSYDVGNQPQH
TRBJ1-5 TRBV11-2 ASSLNRGGNQPQH
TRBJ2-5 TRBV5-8 ASSTYLAGGRETQY
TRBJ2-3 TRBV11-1 ASSYPKREESTDTQY
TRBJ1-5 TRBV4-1 ASSQGGGQGNQPQH
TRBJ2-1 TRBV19 ASSIVGTSLNEQF
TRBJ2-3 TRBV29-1 SVRRGFVSGTDTQY
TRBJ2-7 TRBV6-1 ASINSGAYEQY
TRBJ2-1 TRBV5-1 ASSRTGVHLSYNEQF
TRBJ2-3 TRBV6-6 ASSYPPSQDTQY
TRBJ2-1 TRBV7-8 ASSYSRGPGNEQF
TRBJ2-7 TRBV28 ASRTSGSNYEQY
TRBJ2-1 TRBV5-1 ASSPQSANNEQF
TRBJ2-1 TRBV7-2 ASSKASGNEQF
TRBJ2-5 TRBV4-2 ASSPYSGSETQY
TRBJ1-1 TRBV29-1 SVVGVPEAF
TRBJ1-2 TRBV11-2 ASSLDLDRGSYGYT
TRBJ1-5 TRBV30 AWSLLRSNQPQH
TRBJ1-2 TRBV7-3 ASSTLTGAGYT
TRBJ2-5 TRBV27 ASSFAPSRETQY
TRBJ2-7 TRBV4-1 ASSQGRTGLVEQY
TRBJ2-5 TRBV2 ASSPQGGKETQY
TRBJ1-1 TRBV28 APWGLWGTEAF
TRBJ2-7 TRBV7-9 ASSYPGVSPFYEQY
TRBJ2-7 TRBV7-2 ASSLGVQGAGYEQY
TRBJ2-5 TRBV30 AWSTGLAGGAETQY
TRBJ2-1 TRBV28 ASSFEGPRYNEQF
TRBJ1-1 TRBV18 ASSPPKGGNTEAF
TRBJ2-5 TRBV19 ASSMRLDAETQY
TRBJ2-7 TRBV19 ASSATQGGEQY
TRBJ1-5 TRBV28 ASSPGHIGYSNQPQH
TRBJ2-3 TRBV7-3 ASSLGDYNTDTQY
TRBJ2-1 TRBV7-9 ASSLGYGANEQF
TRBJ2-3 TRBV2 ASSTHRTGTDTQY
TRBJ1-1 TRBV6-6 ASSYEGGMAF
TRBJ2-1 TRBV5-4 ASSSRTVIEQF
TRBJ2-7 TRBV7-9 ASSLVGQGYEQY
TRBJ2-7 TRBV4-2 ASSQENPGLAGSGEQY
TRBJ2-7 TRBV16 ASSQTSGAYYEQY
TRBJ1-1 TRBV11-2 ASSLARDTEAF
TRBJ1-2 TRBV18 ASSPGQVNGYT
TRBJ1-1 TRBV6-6 ASSYTGGTEAF
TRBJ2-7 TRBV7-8 ASSPSGRKSSYEQY
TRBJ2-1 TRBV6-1 ASSEGPINNEQF
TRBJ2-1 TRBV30 AWRPGLAGPNEQF
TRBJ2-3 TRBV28 ASGFTDTQY
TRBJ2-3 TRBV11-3 ASSPRGGGSDTQY
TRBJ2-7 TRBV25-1 ASSGGTGGFSYEQY
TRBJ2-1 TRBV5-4 ASSPRTSGRAREQF
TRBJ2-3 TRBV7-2 ASSVTSGSRDTQY
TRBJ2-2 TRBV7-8 ASSRESGTSNTGELF
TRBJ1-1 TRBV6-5 ASISYPEDTEAF
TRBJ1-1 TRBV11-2 ASSFSIVMNTEAF
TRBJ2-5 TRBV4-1 ASSQHGVETQY
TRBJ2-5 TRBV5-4 ASSWGAGGPQETQY